A single sample is the source of the 7 T cell receptor beta chains below, sequenced in a study of a mutant IDH1 vaccine in newly diagnosed glioma. Generated by immunoSEQ multiplex PCR, the TCRdb table keeps only in-frame clones and is missing some. The sample shows about 92,000 clones, around four fifths of them seen only once. Indicated time point: baseline, week 1 (first vaccination visit). Treatment denoted: pre-vaccination baseline after standard-of-care therapy. The starting material was PBMCs, obtained from a glioma patient treated with radiotherapy, temozolomide or both. Receptors were obtained from a man in his forties with glioma.

CDR3 residues: CASSLLSGREQYF. CDR3 in DNA: TGCGCCAGCAGCTTGCTTTCCGGGCGCGAGCAGTACTTC. This chain joins TRBV5-1 and TRBJ2-5; no clear D gene. The assigned J gene may be wrong: the sequence end matches TRBJ2-7 better. The CDR3 loop spans 13 amino acids. Germline V lookup: CDR1 SGHRS, CDR2 YFSETQ.

J is TRBJ1-1 and V is TRBV6-5; TRBD1 matches 7 bases. The length of the CDR3 is 15 residues. V was pared by 0 bases and J by 4 bases, with 5 bases of the junction left unmatched. CDR1 is MNHEY and CDR2 is SVGAGI in the germline V gene. CDR3 bases: TGTGCCAGCAGTTACTCGGACAGGTGGGGCACTGAAGCTTTCTTT. This translates into CASSYSDRWGTEAFF.

CDR3 in DNA: TGTGCCATCACGGGTGAGAACTATGGCTACACCTTC. It translates to CAITGENYGYTF. The chain employs TRBV10-3 and TRBJ1-2; D not resolved. Trimming pared 7 bases from V and 2 bases from J, leaving 8 bases between. The CDR3 runs 12 residues. Germline CDR1 reads ENHRY; CDR2 reads SYGVKD.

This chain links TRBV13 with TRBJ1-3, with a tentative D call TRBD1 (5 bases). There are 12 residues in the CDR3. From germline, CDR1 is PRHDT and CDR2 FYEKMQ (reference sequence). Between the trimmed V and J ends, which lost 5 bases and 12 bases, there was a span of 14 bases. The CDR3 region has the DNA TGTGCCAGCAGCCAGAGTCAGGGTAACATATATTTT. Residues: CASSQSQGNIYF.

This sequence joins TRBV15 and TRBJ1-2; D might be TRBD1 (5 bases). The V end lost 1 base, the J end lost 6 bases, and 12 bases lay between the germline ends. Germline V gene data show CDR1 as LNHNV and CDR2 as YYDKDF (reference sequence). CDR3 length: 14 amino acids. CDR3 nucleotides: TGTGCCACCAGCAGAGGTTCGCAGGGCGATGGCTACACCTTC. Translated: CATSRGSQGDGYTF.

The chain links TRBV7-3 to TRBJ1-2, with D possibly being TRBD1 (6 bases). Germline-derived CDR1 and CDR2 are SGHTA and FQGTGA. The CDR3 extends over 15 amino acids. The V and J ends lost 1 base and 0 bases respectively, with 9 bases between them. CDR3 nucleotides: TGTGCCAGCAGCTTAAGCGCAGGGGCTAACTATGGCTACACCTTC. Amino acid sequence: CASSLSAGANYGYTF.

This clone came up once. The J gene is TRBJ2-7, the V gene TRBV7-9; D gene unclear. Trimming shortened V by 1 base and J by 2 bases, and 12 bases separated the two germline ends. CDR1 and CDR2 from the germline V gene are SEHNR and FQNEAQ (reference sequence). The CDR3 has 15 residues. The CDR3 reads CASSLGQARTYEQYF. CDR3 in DNA: TGTGCCAGCAGCTTAGGCCAGGCGCGGACCTACGAGCAGTACTTC.